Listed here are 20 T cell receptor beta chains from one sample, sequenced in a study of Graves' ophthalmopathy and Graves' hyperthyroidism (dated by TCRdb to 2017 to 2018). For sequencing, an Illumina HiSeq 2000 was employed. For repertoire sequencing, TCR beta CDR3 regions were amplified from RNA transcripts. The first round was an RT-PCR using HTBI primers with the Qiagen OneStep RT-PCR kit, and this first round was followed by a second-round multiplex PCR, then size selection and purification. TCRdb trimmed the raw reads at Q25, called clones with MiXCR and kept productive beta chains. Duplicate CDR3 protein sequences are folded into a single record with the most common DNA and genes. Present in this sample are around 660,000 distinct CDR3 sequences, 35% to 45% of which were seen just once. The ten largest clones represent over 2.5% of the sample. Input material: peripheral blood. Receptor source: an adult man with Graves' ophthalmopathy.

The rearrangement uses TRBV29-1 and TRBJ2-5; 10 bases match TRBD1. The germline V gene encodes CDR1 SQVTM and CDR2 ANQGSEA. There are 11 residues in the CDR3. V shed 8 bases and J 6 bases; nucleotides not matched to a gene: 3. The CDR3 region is CSWDRGQTQYF. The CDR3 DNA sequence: TGCAGCTGGGACAGGGGCCAGACCCAGTACTTC.

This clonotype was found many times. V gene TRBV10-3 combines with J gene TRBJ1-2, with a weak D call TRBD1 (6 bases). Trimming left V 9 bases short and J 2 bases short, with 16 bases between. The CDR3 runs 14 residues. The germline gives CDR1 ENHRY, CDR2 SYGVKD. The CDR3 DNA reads TGTGCCATTAACTCAGAGGGGGGCAACTATGGCTACACCTTC. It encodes CAINSEGGNYGYTF.

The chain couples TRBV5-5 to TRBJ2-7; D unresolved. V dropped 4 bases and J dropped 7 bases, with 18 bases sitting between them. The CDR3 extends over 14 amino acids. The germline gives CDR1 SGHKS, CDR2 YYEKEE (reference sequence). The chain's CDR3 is CASSLDRRTWEQYV. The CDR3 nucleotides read TGTGCCAGCAGCCTGGACCGCCGGACCTGGGAGCAGTACGTC.

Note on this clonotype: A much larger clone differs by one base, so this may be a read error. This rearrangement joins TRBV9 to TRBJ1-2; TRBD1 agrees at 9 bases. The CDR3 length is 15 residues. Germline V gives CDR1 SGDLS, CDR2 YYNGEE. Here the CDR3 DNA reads TGTGCCCGCAGCGTAGCTGGGACAGGGTTCTATGGCTACACCTTC. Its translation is CARSVAGTGFYGYTF.

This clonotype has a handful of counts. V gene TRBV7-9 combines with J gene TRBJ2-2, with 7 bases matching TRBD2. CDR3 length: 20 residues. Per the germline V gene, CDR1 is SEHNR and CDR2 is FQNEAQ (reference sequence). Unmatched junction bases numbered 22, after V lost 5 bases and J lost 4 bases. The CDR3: CASSQDGFGGLAGATGELFF. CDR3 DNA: TGTGCCAGCAGCCAAGATGGGTTTGGCGGATTAGCGGGTGCCACCGGGGAGCTGTTTTTT. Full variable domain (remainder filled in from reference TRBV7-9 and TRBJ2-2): DTGVSQNPRHKITKRGQNVTFRCDPISEHNRLYWYRQTLGQGPEFLTYFQNEAQLEKSRLLSDRFSAERPKGSFSTLEIQRTEQGDSAMYLCASSQDGFGGLAGATGELFFGEGSRLTVL.

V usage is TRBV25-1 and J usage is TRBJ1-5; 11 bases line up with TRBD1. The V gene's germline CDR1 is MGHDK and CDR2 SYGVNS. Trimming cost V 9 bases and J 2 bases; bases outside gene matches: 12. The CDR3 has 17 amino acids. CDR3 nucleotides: TGTGCCAGTAAGCGGACAGGGGGCGGGGCGCGCAATCAGCCCCAGCATTTT. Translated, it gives CASKRTGGGARNQPQHF. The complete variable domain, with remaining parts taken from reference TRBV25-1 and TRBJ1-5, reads EADIYQTPRYLVIGTGKKITLECSQTMGHDKMYWYQQDPGMELHLIHYSYGVNSTEKGDLSSESTVSRIRTEHFPLTLESARPSHTSQYLCASKRTGGGARNQPQHFGDGTRLSIL.

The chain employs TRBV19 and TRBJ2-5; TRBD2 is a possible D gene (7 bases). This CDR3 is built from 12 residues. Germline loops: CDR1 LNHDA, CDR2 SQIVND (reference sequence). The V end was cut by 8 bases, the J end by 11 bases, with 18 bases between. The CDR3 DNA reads TGTGCCAGTCTGGCGGGGGCAGATACGCAGTACTTC. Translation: CASLAGADTQYF.

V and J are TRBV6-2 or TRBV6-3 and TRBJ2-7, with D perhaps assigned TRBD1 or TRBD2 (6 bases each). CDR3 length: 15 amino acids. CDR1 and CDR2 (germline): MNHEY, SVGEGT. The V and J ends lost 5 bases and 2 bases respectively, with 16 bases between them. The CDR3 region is CASSPSWRGAYEQYF. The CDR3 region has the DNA TGTGCCAGCAGTCCTTCGTGGAGGGGGGCCTACGAGCAGTACTTC.

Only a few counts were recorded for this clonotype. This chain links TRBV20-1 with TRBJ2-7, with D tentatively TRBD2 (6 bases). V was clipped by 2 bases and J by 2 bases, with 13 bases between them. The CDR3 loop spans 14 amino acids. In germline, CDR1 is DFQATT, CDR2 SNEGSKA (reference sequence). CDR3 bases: TGCAGTGCTAGAAGCCGGAGGGCTCCCTACGAGCAGTACTTC. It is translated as CSARSRRAPYEQYF.

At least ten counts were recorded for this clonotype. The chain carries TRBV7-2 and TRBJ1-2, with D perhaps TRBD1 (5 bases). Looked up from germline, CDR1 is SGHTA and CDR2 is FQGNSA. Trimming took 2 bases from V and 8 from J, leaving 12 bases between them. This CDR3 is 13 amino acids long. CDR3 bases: TGTGCCAGCAGCTTAAGGGACTATCAAGGCTACACCTTC. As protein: CASSLRDYQGYTF.

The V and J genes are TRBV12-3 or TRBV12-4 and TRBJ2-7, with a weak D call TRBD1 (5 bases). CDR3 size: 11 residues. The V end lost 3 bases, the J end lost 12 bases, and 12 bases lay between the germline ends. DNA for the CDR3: TGTGCCAGCAGTTTGTGGGGCGGCCTGTACTTC. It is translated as CASSLWGGLYF.

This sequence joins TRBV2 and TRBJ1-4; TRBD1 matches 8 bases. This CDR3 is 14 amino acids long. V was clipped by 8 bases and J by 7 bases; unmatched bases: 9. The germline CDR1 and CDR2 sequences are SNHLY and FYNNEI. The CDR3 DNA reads TGTGCCAGCCGCGGACAGGGAGAGGTTGAAAAACTGTTTTTT. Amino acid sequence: CASRGQGEVEKLFF.

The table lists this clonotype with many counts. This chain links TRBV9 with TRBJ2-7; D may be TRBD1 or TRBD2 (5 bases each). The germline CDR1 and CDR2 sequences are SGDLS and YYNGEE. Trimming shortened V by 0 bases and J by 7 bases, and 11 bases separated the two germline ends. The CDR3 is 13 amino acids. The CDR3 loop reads CASSVAGTGEQYF. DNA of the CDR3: TGTGCCAGCAGCGTAGCGGGGACGGGGGAGCAGTACTTC.

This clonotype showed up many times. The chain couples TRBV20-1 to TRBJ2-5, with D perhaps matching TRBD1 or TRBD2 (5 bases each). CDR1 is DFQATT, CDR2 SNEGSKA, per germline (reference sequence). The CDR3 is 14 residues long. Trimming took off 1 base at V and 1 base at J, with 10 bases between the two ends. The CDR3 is CSARGSGSQETQYF. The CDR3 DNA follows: TGCAGTGCTAGAGGGTCAGGGAGCCAAGAGACCCAGTACTTC.

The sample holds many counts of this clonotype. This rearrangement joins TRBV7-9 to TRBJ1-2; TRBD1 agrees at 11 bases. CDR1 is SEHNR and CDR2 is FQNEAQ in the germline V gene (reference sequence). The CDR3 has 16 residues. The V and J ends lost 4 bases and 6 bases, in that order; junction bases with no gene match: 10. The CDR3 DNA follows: TGTGCCAGCAGCTCCGGGACAGGGGGGCTATTCGATGGCTACACCTTC. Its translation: CASSSGTGGLFDGYTF.

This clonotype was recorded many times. The CDR3 DNA sequence: TGTGCCAGTAGTCCGGGAGGTGTTGGCTACACCTTC. It is translated as CASSPGGVGYTF. This rearrangement joins TRBV19 to TRBJ1-2; D is uncertain. Trimming left V 5 bases short and J 7 bases short, with 11 bases between. CDR1 and CDR2 from the germline V gene are LNHDA and SQIVND (reference sequence). The CDR3 sequence is 12 residues long.

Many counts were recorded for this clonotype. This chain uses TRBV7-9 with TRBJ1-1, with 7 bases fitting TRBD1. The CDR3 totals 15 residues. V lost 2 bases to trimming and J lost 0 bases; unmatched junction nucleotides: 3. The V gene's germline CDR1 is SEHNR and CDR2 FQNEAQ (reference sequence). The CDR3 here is CASSLSGTVNTEAFF. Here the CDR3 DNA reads TGTGCCAGCAGCTTATCCGGGACAGTGAACACTGAAGCTTTCTTT.

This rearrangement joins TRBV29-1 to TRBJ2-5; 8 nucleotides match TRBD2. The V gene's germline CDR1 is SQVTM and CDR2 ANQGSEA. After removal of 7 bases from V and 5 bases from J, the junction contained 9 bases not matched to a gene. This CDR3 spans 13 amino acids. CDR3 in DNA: TGCAGCGCGGGAGGGAGCCTGAGGGAGACCCAGTACTTC. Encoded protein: CSAGGSLRETQYF.

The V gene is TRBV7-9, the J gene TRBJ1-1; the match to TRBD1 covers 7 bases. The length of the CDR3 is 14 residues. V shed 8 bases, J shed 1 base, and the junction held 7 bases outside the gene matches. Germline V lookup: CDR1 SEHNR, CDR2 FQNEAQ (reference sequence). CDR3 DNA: TGTGCCAGCTCACCACAGGGGAAGAACACTGAAGCTTTCTTT. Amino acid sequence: CASSPQGKNTEAFF.

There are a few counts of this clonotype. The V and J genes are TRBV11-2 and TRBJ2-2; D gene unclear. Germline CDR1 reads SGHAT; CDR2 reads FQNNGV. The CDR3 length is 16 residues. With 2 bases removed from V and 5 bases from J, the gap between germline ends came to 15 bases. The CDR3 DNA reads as TGTGCCAGCAGCTTATCGCAGGAGAGGCGGACCGGGGAGCTGTTTTTT. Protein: CASSLSQERRTGELFF.